One and the same sample provided the 20 T cell receptor beta chains below, sequenced in a study of neurological immune-mediated disorders. MiXCR, applied by TCRdb to the 5' RACE reads, yields one record per CDR3 protein. This sample has 70,000 or so distinct CDR3 sequences, with approximately 5.2% found just once. The sequencing input was PBMCs. All receptors come from a woman in her twenties or thirties with multiple sclerosis.

At least ten counts were recorded for this clonotype. The V and J genes are TRBV3-1 and TRBJ1-2; possible D gene TRBD1, 6 bases. Per germline, CDR1 LGHDT and CDR2 YNNKEL (reference sequence). This CDR3 contains 14 residues. V lost 0 bases to trimming and J lost 3 bases, with 8 bases between them. The CDR3 protein is CASSQEPGDYGYTF. The CDR3 coding sequence is TGTGCCAGCAGCCAAGAACCAGGGGACTATGGCTACACCTTC.

This clonotype has a count of ten or more. This chain connects TRBV5-1 to TRBJ1-1; TRBD1 might be the D (5 bases). The CDR3 loop spans 16 amino acids. V lost 1 base and J 0 bases, leaving 13 bases between the germline ends. The germline CDR1 and CDR2 sequences are SGHRS and YFSETQ. In DNA, the CDR3 is TGCGCCAGCAGCTTGACCCAGGGTGCTATGAACACTGAAGCTTTCTTT. Encoded protein: CASSLTQGAMNTEAFF.

This clonotype was picked up many times. The chain uses TRBV5-6 and TRBJ1-6, with D unclear. V was trimmed by 0 bases and J by 4 bases, leaving 8 bases between them. This CDR3 spans 15 amino acids. Germline V gene data show CDR1 as SGHDT and CDR2 as YYEEEE. CDR3 coding DNA: TGTGCCAGCAGCTTGGGTGCAGGATATAATTCACCCCTCCACTTT. Encoded protein: CASSLGAGYNSPLHF.

This clonotype has a count of ten or more. The chain recombines TRBV10-3 with TRBJ2-7; 11 bases match TRBD2. The CDR3 has 17 residues. Germline CDR1 ENHRY, CDR2 SYGVKD. Trimming removed 5 bases from V and 3 bases from J; junction bases left unmatched: 12. In nucleotides, the CDR3 is TGTGCCATCAGTACAGGGAGGCTAGCGGGGGGCGACTACGAGCAGTACTTC. Translated: CAISTGRLAGGDYEQYF.

This clonotype was recorded at least ten times. J is TRBJ2-5 and V is TRBV7-9; no reliable D call. The CDR3 consists of 14 residues. The germline V gene encodes CDR1 SEHNR and CDR2 FQNEAQ (reference sequence). The V end lost 5 bases, the J end lost 1 base, and 11 bases lay between the germline ends. Here the CDR3 reads CASSLSGLQETQYF. Written as DNA, the CDR3 is TGTGCCAGCAGCCTTTCGGGCCTCCAAGAGACCCAGTACTTC.

This clonotype was observed at least ten times. This chain uses TRBV5-1 with TRBJ2-7; the match to TRBD1 covers 10 bases. Germline CDR1 SGHRS, CDR2 YFSETQ. The CDR3 runs to 14 residues. J gave up 2 bases and V 3 bases, and 2 bases lay outside the gene matches. CDR3 amino acids: CASSSGTGAYEQYF. As DNA, the CDR3 is TGCGCCAGCAGCTCCGGGACAGGGGCCTACGAGCAGTACTTC.

Ten or more counts support this clonotype. The chain recombines TRBV11-2 with TRBJ2-1; D gene ambiguous. V shed 5 bases and J shed 9 bases, with 11 bases lying between them. The germline V gene has CDR1 SGHAT and CDR2 FQNNGV. This CDR3 is built from 12 residues. The DNA for the CDR3 is TGTGCCAGCAGCCCTTCGTTGCCTGAGCAGTTCTTC. This sequence encodes CASSPSLPEQFF.

Of note for this clonotype: A much larger clone differs from this one at a single base, so this may be a read error. The J gene is TRBJ2-7, the V gene TRBV10-1; D remains ambiguous. Germline CDR1 and CDR2: WNHNN and SYGVQD (reference sequence). Trimming removed 9 bases from V and 0 bases from J, with 9 bases in between. CDR3 length: 12 amino acids. The DNA for the CDR3 is TGCGCCAGTGGGGAAAGCTCCTACGAGCAGTACTTC. Encoded protein: CASGESSYEQYF.

Only a few counts were recorded for this clonotype. This chain connects TRBV20-1 to TRBJ2-6; D is uncertain. CDR3 size: 12 residues. Per the germline V gene, CDR1 is DFQATT and CDR2 is SNEGSKA (reference sequence). CDR3 sequence: CSPTPGANVLTF. CDR3 coding DNA: TGCAGCCCCACTCCTGGGGCCAACGTCCTGACTTTC.

This clonotype was observed many times. The chain has TRBV7-6 and TRBJ2-2, with D perhaps matching TRBD2 (6 bases). The germline V gene encodes CDR1 SGHVS and CDR2 FNYEAQ. The CDR3 totals 12 residues. The V end lost 5 bases, the J end lost 10 bases, and 11 bases lay between the germline ends. CDR3 nucleotide sequence: TGTGCCAGCAGCCCCCCGGGGGAGGAGCTGTTTTTT. Amino acids: CASSPPGEELFF.

This clonotype was picked up many times. This sequence joins TRBV15 and TRBJ2-5; no firm D call. Germline assignment: CDR1 LNHNV and CDR2 YYDKDF (reference sequence). Trimming pared 2 bases from V and 1 base from J, leaving 8 bases between. This CDR3 has 14 residues. The CDR3 region has the DNA TGTGCCACCAGCAGACATGACCTCCAAGAGACCCAGTACTTC. Translation gives CATSRHDLQETQYF.

This clonotype was picked up many times. This CDR3 reads CASSPPGAGGGDTQYF. The DNA for the CDR3 is TGTGCCAGCAGCCCCCCTGGAGCGGGGGGGGGGGATACGCAGTATTTT. The chain links TRBV6-5 to TRBJ2-3; 10 positions match TRBD2. The CDR3 runs to 16 residues. Losses at the gene ends were 6 bases for V and 6 bases for J; bases not matched to a gene: 12. Germline lookup yields CDR1 MNHEY and CDR2 SVGAGI.

This clonotype was seen ten or more times. The V gene is TRBV20-1, the J gene TRBJ2-3; perhaps TRBD2 as D (5 bases). The germline CDR1 and CDR2 sequences are DFQATT and SNEGSKA (reference sequence). This CDR3 has 13 amino acids. V lost 6 bases and J 1 base, leaving 11 bases between the germline ends. CDR3 sequence: CSAEGSGTDTQYF. The CDR3 DNA is TGCAGTGCAGAAGGTAGCGGCACAGATACGCAGTATTTT.

The rearrangement joins TRBV7-2 to TRBJ2-3; TRBD2 matches at 10 bases. Trimming cost V 1 base and J 5 bases; bases outside gene matches: 3. This CDR3 spans 15 amino acids. Germline V gene sequence: CDR1 SGHTA, CDR2 FQGNSA. The CDR3 loop is CASSLVAGGRDTQYF. The CDR3 coding sequence is TGTGCCAGCAGCTTAGTAGCGGGGGGACGAGATACGCAGTATTTT. Supplemented by reference TRBV7-2 and TRBJ2-3, the full variable domain reads GAGVSQSPSNKVTEKGKDVELRCDPISGHTALYWYRQSLGQGLEFLIYFQGNSAPDKSGLPSDRFSAERTGGSVSTLTIQRTQQEDSAVYLCASSLVAGGRDTQYFGPGTRLTVL.

The table lists this clonotype with many counts. An end of the junction differs from the germline gene, which may be a read error. This rearrangement joins TRBV29-1 to TRBJ1-5; D is undetermined. Germline assignment: CDR1 SQVTM and CDR2 ANQGSEA. The CDR3 length is 13 residues. The CDR3 nucleotides are TGCAGCGTTGGGACGGATAGCAATCAGCCCCAGAATTTT. Its protein product is CSVGTDSNQPQNF.

This clonotype was observed many times. This may come from a read error, since a much larger clone is one base off. This sequence joins TRBV20-1 and TRBJ1-2; no clear D. The CDR3 is 11 residues long. Germline V gene sequence: CDR1 DFQATT, CDR2 SNEGSKA (reference sequence). The CDR3 loop is CTTGKGYGYTF. Here the CDR3 DNA reads TGCACCACGGGAAAGGGATATGGCTACACCTTC.

The table lists this clonotype with many counts. The rearrangement links TRBV7-9 to TRBJ2-3; TRBD2 is a possible D gene (5 bases). Trimming left V 1 base short and J 3 bases short, with 14 bases between. Germline V gene data show CDR1 as SEHNR and CDR2 as FQNEAQ (reference sequence). There are 16 residues in the CDR3. The CDR3 region has the DNA TGTGCCAGCAGCTTAGAAGGTGGTCCGGGAACAGATACGCAGTATTTT. Its protein product is CASSLEGGPGTDTQYF.

The chain carries TRBV4-2 and TRBJ2-1; D not certain. Germline lookup yields CDR1 LGHNA and CDR2 YNFKEQ. CDR3 size: 18 residues. The V end lost 1 base, the J end lost 2 bases, and 18 bases lay between the germline ends. The CDR3 coding sequence is TGTGCCAGCAGCCAAGCCGCCCCTGGTGGGGTGGCCTACAATGAGCAGTTCTTC. It codes for CASSQAAPGGVAYNEQFF.

Within the sample, this clonotype is medium-sized. V is TRBV4-1 and J is TRBJ2-3; no clear D. V lost 1 base, J lost 4 bases, and 12 bases lay in between. Germline assignment: CDR1 MGHRA and CDR2 YSYEKL. CDR3 length: 15 amino acids. The DNA of the CDR3 is TGCGCCAGCAGCCAAGGGCCCGGTGGCCCAGATACGCAGTATTTT. This translates into CASSQGPGGPDTQYF.

This clonotype was observed at least ten times. This chain links TRBV2 with TRBJ2-7; 7 bases fit TRBD1. CDR3 length equals 13 residues. Looked up from germline, CDR1 is SNHLY and CDR2 is FYNNEI. Trimming at V came to 1 base and at J to 6 bases, leaving 3 bases not matched to a gene. The CDR3 DNA sequence: TGTGCCAGCAGTGAAGACAGGGGAGTCGAGCAGTACTTC. Translated: CASSEDRGVEQYF. The full variable domain, completed using reference TRBV2 and TRBJ2-7, is EPEVTQTPSHQVTQMGQEVILRCVPISNHLYFYWYRQILGQKVEFLVSFYNNEISEKSEIFDDQFSVERPDGSNFTLKIRSTKLEDSAMYFCASSEDRGVEQYFGPGTRLTVT.